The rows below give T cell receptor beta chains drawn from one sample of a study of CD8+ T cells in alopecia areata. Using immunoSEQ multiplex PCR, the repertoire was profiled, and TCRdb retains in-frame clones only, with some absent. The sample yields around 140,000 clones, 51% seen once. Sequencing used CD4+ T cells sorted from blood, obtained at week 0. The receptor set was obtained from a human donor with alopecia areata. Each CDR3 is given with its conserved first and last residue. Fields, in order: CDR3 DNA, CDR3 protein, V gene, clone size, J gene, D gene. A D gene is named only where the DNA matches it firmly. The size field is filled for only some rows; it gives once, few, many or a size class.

CDR3 DNA: TGCGCCAGCAGCACCGGACCAAACGTGCAGCCCCAGCATTTT
CDR3 protein: CASSTGPNVQPQHF
V gene: TRBV5-1
clone size: -
J gene: TRBJ1-5
D gene: -

CDR3 DNA: TGTGCCAGCAGCTCTCAGGGTTCGGGTGAGCAGTTCTTC
CDR3 protein: CASSSQGSGEQFF
V gene: TRBV7-2
clone size: few
J gene: TRBJ2-1
D gene: -

CDR3 DNA: TGTGCCAGCAGCCCCCGATCCTACGAGCAGTACTTC
CDR3 protein: CASSPRSYEQYF
V gene: TRBV6-5
clone size: -
J gene: TRBJ2-7
D gene: -

CDR3 DNA: TGCAGCGTTCGGGTTAGCGGGCTCTACGAGCAGTACTTC
CDR3 protein: CSVRVSGLYEQYF
V gene: TRBV29-1
clone size: few
J gene: TRBJ2-7
D gene: TRBD2

CDR3 DNA: TGTGCCAGCAGTCTCGACAGGGGGGGATTTAAAGCTTTCTTT
CDR3 protein: CASSLDRGGFKAFF
V gene: TRBV11-2
clone size: few
J gene: TRBJ1-1
D gene: TRBD1

CDR3 DNA: TGCAGCGTTGTATCGGACTACTACGAGCAGTACTTC
CDR3 protein: CSVVSDYYEQYF
V gene: TRBV29-1
clone size: few
J gene: TRBJ2-7
D gene: -

CDR3 DNA: TGTGCCAGCAGTTTAATGGGGGAAGCCCAGCATTTT
CDR3 protein: CASSLMGEAQHF
V gene: TRBV28
clone size: -
J gene: TRBJ1-5
D gene: -

CDR3 DNA: TGTGCCTGGAGTCCTACAGACAATCAGCCCCAGCATTTT
CDR3 protein: CAWSPTDNQPQHF
V gene: TRBV30
clone size: -
J gene: TRBJ1-5
D gene: -

CDR3 DNA: TGTGCTCGATTCCGGGGACTAGCAAATGAGCAGTTCTTC
CDR3 protein: CARFRGLANEQFF
V gene: TRBV5-4
clone size: -
J gene: TRBJ2-1
D gene: TRBD2

CDR3 DNA: TGCGCCAGCAGCCAAAGTTGGGCTAATGAAAAACTGTTTTTT
CDR3 protein: CASSQSWANEKLFF
V gene: TRBV23-1
clone size: -
J gene: TRBJ1-4
D gene: -

CDR3 DNA: TGTGCCAGCAGCTTAGTGCTGGACACTGAAGCTTTCTTT
CDR3 protein: CASSLVLDTEAFF
V gene: TRBV11-2
clone size: -
J gene: TRBJ1-1
D gene: -

CDR3 DNA: TGTGCCAGCAGTTTATCAGGATCCTATTCCAATGAGCAGTTCTTC
CDR3 protein: CASSLSGSYSNEQFF
V gene: TRBV28
clone size: -
J gene: TRBJ2-1
D gene: -

CDR3 DNA: TGTGCCTGGAGTGTAAAGGTTGAGCAGTTCTTC
CDR3 protein: CAWSVKVEQFF
V gene: TRBV30
clone size: -
J gene: TRBJ2-1
D gene: -

CDR3 DNA: TGCGCCAGCAGCCGCTCTAGCGGGCCGAGCTCCTACGAGCAGTACTTC
CDR3 protein: CASSRSSGPSSYEQYF
V gene: TRBV4-1
clone size: many
J gene: TRBJ2-7
D gene: TRBD2

CDR3 DNA: TGTGCCAGCAGCTTACGGGGACAGAATGAAAAACTGTTTTTT
CDR3 protein: CASSLRGQNEKLFF
V gene: TRBV7-3
clone size: few
J gene: TRBJ1-4
D gene: TRBD1

CDR3 DNA: TGTGCCAGCAGCCCAGGACAGGCCAGGGAGCTGTTTTTT
CDR3 protein: CASSPGQARELFF
V gene: TRBV7-2
clone size: -
J gene: TRBJ2-2
D gene: TRBD1

CDR3 DNA: TGTGCCACCAGCAGCCGAAGAATGGTCCTAGAGGGCTACACCTTC
CDR3 protein: CATSSRRMVLEGYTF
V gene: TRBV15
clone size: few
J gene: TRBJ1-2
D gene: -

CDR3 DNA: TGTGCCAGCTCAAGTGCCGACAGTCCAGTGCAGTACTTC
CDR3 protein: CASSSADSPVQYF
V gene: TRBV18
clone size: few
J gene: TRBJ2-7
D gene: -

CDR3 DNA: TGTGCCAGCAGCTTGCAAGTACTAGCGGGAGCAAACAATGAGCAGTTCTTC
CDR3 protein: CASSLQVLAGANNEQFF
V gene: TRBV11-1
clone size: -
J gene: TRBJ2-1
D gene: TRBD2

CDR3 DNA: TGCAGCGTCCAGGGGGGGGCTTCCACAGATACGCAGTATTTT
CDR3 protein: CSVQGGASTDTQYF
V gene: TRBV29-1
clone size: -
J gene: TRBJ2-3
D gene: -

CDR3 DNA: TGTGCCAGCAGCTTAAACCTGAGGGGACGGGAGACCCAGTACTTC
CDR3 protein: CASSLNLRGRETQYF
V gene: TRBV11-2
clone size: few
J gene: TRBJ2-5
D gene: -

CDR3 DNA: TGCAGCGTTGAATTGAATACAGATACGCAGTATTTT
CDR3 protein: CSVELNTDTQYF
V gene: TRBV29-1
clone size: once
J gene: TRBJ2-3
D gene: -

CDR3 DNA: TGTGCCTGGATGACAGGTTACGAGCAGTACTTC
CDR3 protein: CAWMTGYEQYF
V gene: TRBV30
clone size: -
J gene: TRBJ2-7
D gene: -

CDR3 DNA: TGTGCCAGCTCAAGATACAGGGTGGTGGAGACCCAGTACTTC
CDR3 protein: CASSRYRVVETQYF
V gene: TRBV18
clone size: few
J gene: TRBJ2-5
D gene: -

CDR3 DNA: TGTGCCAGCAGTTTCCACTCTGGGGCCAACGTCCTGACTTTC
CDR3 protein: CASSFHSGANVLTF
V gene: TRBV28
clone size: few
J gene: TRBJ2-6
D gene: -

CDR3 DNA: TGCGCCAGCAGCTTGGTTTCCAGCGGGAGAACAATATCCTACGAGCAGTACTTC
CDR3 protein: CASSLVSSGRTISYEQYF
V gene: TRBV5-1
clone size: few
J gene: TRBJ2-7
D gene: TRBD2

CDR3 DNA: TGTGCCAGCTCAGCGGAGGAGGCTTTCTTT
CDR3 protein: CASSAEEAFF
V gene: TRBV18
clone size: -
J gene: TRBJ1-1
D gene: -

CDR3 DNA: TGTGCCAGTAGTCGTACTTCTTCGGGAGGGCCAGGCCAAGAGACCCAGTACTTC
CDR3 protein: CASSRTSSGGPGQETQYF
V gene: TRBV19
clone size: -
J gene: TRBJ2-5
D gene: TRBD2

CDR3 DNA: TGTGCCAGTATGGGTCGCCGGGACACTGAAGCTTTCTTT
CDR3 protein: CASMGRRDTEAFF
V gene: TRBV19
clone size: few
J gene: TRBJ1-1
D gene: -

CDR3 DNA: TGCGCCAGCAGCTTGCGACAGGGGGCTTACGAGCAGTACTTC
CDR3 protein: CASSLRQGAYEQYF
V gene: TRBV5-1
clone size: -
J gene: TRBJ2-7
D gene: TRBD1

CDR3 DNA: TGTGCCTGGACCCCCAGGAGGACAGGGATCCCTGCGGCGTGGACCGGGGAGCTGTTTTTT
CDR3 protein: CAWTPRRTGIPAAWTGELFF
V gene: TRBV30
clone size: -
J gene: TRBJ2-2
D gene: TRBD1

CDR3 DNA: TGTGCCTGGAGTGTAAGGGCAGGATATGCTGAAGCTTTCTTT
CDR3 protein: CAWSVRAGYAEAFF
V gene: TRBV30
clone size: -
J gene: TRBJ1-1
D gene: -

CDR3 DNA: TGTGCCAGCAGAAACTTTTGGCAAGAGACCCAGTACTTC
CDR3 protein: CASRNFWQETQYF
V gene: TRBV6-1
clone size: few
J gene: TRBJ2-5
D gene: -

CDR3 DNA: TGTGCCAGCAGCCGGACAGGGGTTGGGTATGGCTACACCTTC
CDR3 protein: CASSRTGVGYGYTF
V gene: TRBV4-2
clone size: -
J gene: TRBJ1-2
D gene: TRBD1

CDR3 DNA: TGTGCCAGCAGGGGGACTACCCCGCCTGGGTACTTC
CDR3 protein: CASRGTTPPGYF
V gene: TRBV6-1
clone size: few
J gene: TRBJ2-5
D gene: TRBD2

CDR3 DNA: TGTGCCAGCAGCTTAGCCACAGATACGCAGTATTTT
CDR3 protein: CASSLATDTQYF
V gene: TRBV7-9
clone size: few
J gene: TRBJ2-3
D gene: -

CDR3 DNA: TGTGCCACCATAGGGAGGACAGGTATATCTAATGAGCAGTTCTTC
CDR3 protein: CATIGRTGISNEQFF
V gene: TRBV18
clone size: -
J gene: TRBJ2-1
D gene: -

CDR3 DNA: TGTGCCAGCAGCCCCCCGGGGAGGACAGAGGGCAAACTGTTTTTT
CDR3 protein: CASSPPGRTEGKLFF
V gene: TRBV4-2
clone size: -
J gene: TRBJ1-4
D gene: -

CDR3 DNA: TGCAGCGCCCGGGACGGTAATCAGCCCCAGCATTTT
CDR3 protein: CSARDGNQPQHF
V gene: TRBV29-1
clone size: -
J gene: TRBJ1-5
D gene: -

CDR3 DNA: TGTGCCAGCAGTCCCCGGGACCTCCCAGGCGATGAGCAGTTCTTC
CDR3 protein: CASSPRDLPGDEQFF
V gene: TRBV27
clone size: -
J gene: TRBJ2-1
D gene: -

CDR3 DNA: TGTGCCAGCAAACTACAGGGGGGATCGGACACCATATATTTT
CDR3 protein: CASKLQGGSDTIYF
V gene: TRBV25-1
clone size: few
J gene: TRBJ1-3
D gene: TRBD1

CDR3 DNA: TGTGCCAGCAGCTTAGTAGGGGACAAACTACGCTATGGCTACACCTTC
CDR3 protein: CASSLVGDKLRYGYTF
V gene: TRBV7-2
clone size: -
J gene: TRBJ1-2
D gene: -

CDR3 DNA: TGTGCCAGCAGGGGCCTGACTCGGGCCTCCACTGAAGCTTTCTTT
CDR3 protein: CASRGLTRASTEAFF
V gene: TRBV2
clone size: -
J gene: TRBJ1-1
D gene: -

CDR3 DNA: TGCAGCGTTGCGGAAGGGGAACAGCCCCAGCATTTT
CDR3 protein: CSVAEGEQPQHF
V gene: TRBV29-1
clone size: few
J gene: TRBJ1-5
D gene: -

CDR3 DNA: TGTGCCAGCAGAAGAACAGGGACCGGGGAGCTGTTTTTT
CDR3 protein: CASRRTGTGELFF
V gene: TRBV2
clone size: -
J gene: TRBJ2-2
D gene: -